This T cell receptor beta chain was sequenced for a study of blood T cell repertoires in COVID-19. About the study: Samples of COVID-19 (acute and convalescent) were obtained from the United States, Italy and Spain.

Profiled with immunoSEQ multiplex PCR; TCRdb holds only in-frame clones, not every one. The table includes just under 85,000 clones, about 88% detected once. Trimming removed 0 bases from V and 1 base from J; junction bases left unmatched: 9. This CDR3 is 19 amino acids long. Looked up from germline, CDR1 is MNHEY and CDR2 is SVGEGT. The sample taken for sequencing was peripheral blood. The receptor comes from a man aged 80 or over with active or convalescent COVID-19. This rearrangement joins TRBV6-2 or TRBV6-3 to TRBJ2-1, with 10 bases that match TRBD2. CDR3 sequence: CASSYSLLLAGVSYNEQFF. DNA for the CDR3: TGTGCCAGCAGTTACTCCCTCCTTCTAGCGGGGGTTTCCTACAATGAGCAGTTCTTC.